The clone carrying this T cell receptor (beta chain) was detected only a few times. The V gene's germline CDR1 is SQVTM and CDR2 ANQGSEA. CDR3 length equals 13 residues. The V gene lost 5 bases and the J gene lost 3 bases, with 8 bases spanning the gap. The source of the sample is a study of CD8+ T cells in alopecia areata. Background on the study: Treatment of the treated patients consisted of oral tofacitinib, 5 to 10 mg twice daily. A 6-month off-drug phase came after tofacitinib, which had lasted 6 to 18 months.

Sequencing used cDNA as its template, made by extracting RNA and reverse transcribing it. The method was immunoSEQ multiplex PCR; TCRdb's version includes in-frame clones alone and lacks a portion of them. The table lists 75,000 to 100,000 clones, approximately 42% of them singletons. Sequencing was carried out using CD4+ T cells sorted from blood. The chain joins TRBV29-1 to TRBJ1-6, with D unclear. This clonotype originated in a human donor with alopecia areata. The DNA of the CDR3 is TGCAGCGTTCAGAGAGACTATAATTCACCCCTCCACTTT. The encoded protein is CSVQRDYNSPLHF. The full variable domain, in which reference TRBV29-1 and TRBJ1-6 provide the parts outside the CDR3, is SAVISQKPSRDICQRGTSLTIQCQVDSQVTMMFWYRQQPGQSLTLIATANQGSEATYESGFVIDKFPISRPNLTFSTLTVSNMSPEDSSIYLCSVQRDYNSPLHFGNGTRLTVT.